Each of the 20 T cell receptor beta chains below was sequenced from the same sample in a study of cytomegalovirus exposure and HLA in healthy donors. PCR employed 60 Vbeta and 13 Jbeta primers. Some clones are missing from TCRdb's copy, which holds only in-frame ones; the method was immunoSEQ multiplex PCR. The sample yields some 130,000 clones, roughly 79% seen once. Sample: PBMCs. The receptors stem from a woman in her thirties or forties in good health and CMV-seronegative.

This chain joins TRBV28 and TRBJ2-5; no reliable D call. Trimming cost V 7 bases and J 5 bases, with 17 bases left between them. The CDR3 has 14 amino acids. The germline V gene has CDR1 MDHEN and CDR2 SYDVKM. DNA of the CDR3: TGTGCCAGCAACGGTATGGCCGTACAGGAGACCCAGTACTTC. This translates into CASNGMAVQETQYF.

The rearrangement joins TRBV30 to TRBJ2-7; TRBD2 matches 7 bases. The germline gives CDR1 GTSNPN, CDR2 SVGIG (reference sequence). The CDR3 is made up of 14 amino acids. V lost 6 bases, J lost 0 bases, and 8 bases stayed unmatched. CDR3: CACLPSGTSYEQYF. The CDR3 coding sequence is TGTGCCTGCCTCCCTAGCGGAACCTCCTACGAGCAGTACTTC.

This sequence joins TRBV18 and TRBJ2-7; D unresolved. Germline loops: CDR1 KGHSH, CDR2 LQKENI. The CDR3 covers 12 residues. V lost 3 bases and J 3 bases, leaving 6 bases between the germline ends. Here the CDR3 reads CASSPASYEQYF. CDR3 coding DNA: TGTGCCAGCTCACCCGCCAGCTACGAGCAGTACTTC.

The genes are TRBV28 and TRBJ2-7; TRBD1 aligns across 7 bases. This CDR3 comprises 12 residues. With V trimmed by 5 bases and J by 3 bases, 1 base remained unmatched. CDR1 and CDR2 from the germline V gene are MDHEN and SYDVKM. The CDR3 nucleotides read TGTGCCAGCAGTGACAGGGTCTACGAGCAGTACTTC. Translating it yields CASSDRVYEQYF.

The J gene is TRBJ1-2, the V gene TRBV5-1; 9 positions match TRBD1. CDR1 is SGHRS and CDR2 is YFSETQ in the germline V gene. The trim removed 5 bases at V and 5 bases at J, leaving 7 bases unmatched. This CDR3 spans 14 amino acids. The CDR3 DNA follows: TGCGCCAGCAGGACCGGGACAGGGACATATGGCTACACCTTC. Translated: CASRTGTGTYGYTF.

The V and J genes are TRBV6-5 and TRBJ2-5; D is possibly TRBD2 (5 bases). Trimming stripped 6 bases from V and 4 bases from J, with 18 bases between. CDR1 is MNHEY, CDR2 SVGAGI, per germline. This CDR3 spans 15 amino acids. The CDR3 loop reads CASSSAWRVRETQYF. Here the CDR3 DNA reads TGTGCCAGCAGCTCCGCCTGGCGGGTTCGAGAGACCCAGTACTTC.

This chain uses TRBV19 with TRBJ1-6; 9 bases map to TRBD1. The V segment lost 5 bases and the J segment 6 bases; nucleotides outside the gene matches: 14. This CDR3 is built from 18 residues. CDR1 is LNHDA and CDR2 is SQIVND in the germline V gene (reference sequence). In nucleotides, the CDR3 is TGTGCCAGTAGTGTACACGCGGCCGGACAGGGGTTTAATTCACCCCTCCACTTT. This gives the protein CASSVHAAGQGFNSPLHF.

This clone has only one observation. Here the CDR3 DNA reads TGCGCCAGCAGCTTGGCATTAGCAGTGAATGGGGAGCAGTACTTC. This encodes CASSLALAVNGEQYF. This chain connects TRBV5-1 to TRBJ2-7; no clear D. CDR1 SGHRS and CDR2 YFSETQ come from the germline V gene. Between the trimmed V and J ends, which lost 0 bases and 7 bases, there was a span of 17 bases. The CDR3 is 15 residues long. Full variable domain (rest looked up from reference TRBV5-1 and TRBJ2-7): KAGVTQTPRYLIKTRGQQVTLSCSPISGHRSVSWYQQTPGQGLQFLFEYFSETQRNKGNFPGRFSGRQFSNSRSEMNVSTLELGDSALYLCASSLALAVNGEQYFGPGTRLTVT.

The V gene is TRBV6-5, the J gene TRBJ1-4; D is possibly TRBD1 (6 bases). Trimming removed 1 base at V and 0 bases at J, with 9 bases between. The CDR3 loop spans 16 amino acids. The V gene's germline CDR1 is MNHEY and CDR2 SVGAGI. CDR3 loop: CASSYLQGATNEKLFF. The DNA of the CDR3 is TGTGCCAGCAGTTACTTACAGGGCGCAACTAATGAAAAACTGTTTTTT.

This rearrangement joins TRBV27 to TRBJ2-5; 7 nucleotides agree with TRBD2. Trimming at V came to 7 bases and at J to 2 bases, leaving 4 bases not matched to a gene. In germline, CDR1 is MNHEY, CDR2 SMNVEV (reference sequence). This CDR3 spans 13 amino acids. The CDR3 loop reads CASMGLSQETQYF. CDR3 DNA: TGTGCCAGCATGGGACTATCGCAAGAGACCCAGTACTTC.

This clone appeared a few times. The chain is built from TRBV6-5 and TRBJ2-3, with 7 nucleotides matching TRBD2. The germline V gene has CDR1 MNHEY and CDR2 SVGAGI. This CDR3 contains 11 residues. The trim removed 8 bases at V and 8 bases at J, leaving 4 bases unmatched. CDR3 in amino acids: CASGGSGTQYF. CDR3 DNA: TGTGCCAGCGGCGGGAGTGGTACGCAGTATTTT.

This clone has more than one count but fewer than ten. Since a much larger clone is just one base distant, this may be a read error. The chain combines TRBV4-2 with TRBJ1-1; weak D call: TRBD1 (6 bases). Trimming left V 4 bases short and J 2 bases short, with 17 bases between. The CDR3 is 16 residues long. Germline loops: CDR1 LGHNA, CDR2 YNFKEQ. The CDR3 loop reads CASSPWEGVGNTEAFF. The CDR3 region has the DNA TGTGCCAGCAGCCCCTGGGAGGGGGTGGGAAACACTGAAGCTTTCTTT.

V and J are TRBV19 and TRBJ2-5; the D gene is possibly TRBD1 (6 bases). Per the germline V gene, CDR1 is LNHDA and CDR2 is SQIVND (reference sequence). This CDR3 is 15 amino acids long. Deletions cut 2 bases from V and 11 bases from J, with 21 bases between. CDR3 sequence (DNA): TGTGCCAGTAGTATAAACAGGGCCCGGACGAGAGAGCAGTACTTC. Protein: CASSINRARTREQYF.

The chain carries TRBV11-2 and TRBJ2-7, with 7 bases that match TRBD1. CDR3 length: 15 amino acids. Looked up from germline, CDR1 is SGHAT and CDR2 is FQNNGV. The J segment lost 2 bases and the V segment lost 3 bases, leaving 7 bases of the junction unmatched. This CDR3 reads CASSLPNRGPYEQYF. Written as DNA, the CDR3 is TGTGCCAGCAGCTTGCCCAACAGGGGTCCCTACGAGCAGTACTTC.

This chain joins TRBV4-1 and TRBJ1-1; weak D call: TRBD1 (5 bases). Trimming removed 0 bases from V and 3 bases from J, with 14 bases in between. CDR3 length: 16 residues. Germline V gene sequence: CDR1 MGHRA, CDR2 YSYEKL. CDR3 DNA: TGCGCCAGCAGCCAAGAACTCGGGGGGTCGGACACTGAAGCTTTCTTT. Protein sequence: CASSQELGGSDTEAFF.

This clone was found a few times. The rearrangement joins TRBV15 to TRBJ2-1, with D tentatively TRBD1 (6 bases). CDR3 length equals 14 residues. Trimming removed 2 bases from V and 5 bases from J, with 10 bases in between. Per the germline V gene, CDR1 is LNHNV and CDR2 is YYDKDF (reference sequence). This CDR3 is CATSRPGQNNEQFF. In DNA form, the CDR3 reads TGTGCCACCAGCAGACCGGGACAAAACAATGAGCAGTTCTTC.

V usage is TRBV11-2 and J usage is TRBJ2-7; D is uncertain. CDR3 length: 13 amino acids. The ends were cut back, 5 bases at V and 5 bases at J, with 13 bases in the middle. From germline, CDR1 is SGHAT and CDR2 FQNNGV. The CDR3 nucleotides read TGTGCCAGCAGCGCAGAGGTCCACCACGAGCAGTACTTC. Protein product: CASSAEVHHEQYF.

The V gene is TRBV6-5, the J gene TRBJ1-4; TRBD1 might be the D (6 bases). V was pared by 6 bases and J by 11 bases, with 19 bases between. The CDR3 length is 14 residues. Germline V gives CDR1 MNHEY, CDR2 SVGAGI. The CDR3 loop is CASSPIDFRGKLFF. Here the CDR3 DNA reads TGTGCCAGCAGCCCAATTGACTTCAGGGGCAAACTGTTTTTT.

This clone was observed a few times. The chain employs TRBV7-9 and TRBJ1-1; D might be TRBD1 (5 bases). Germline CDR1 SEHNR, CDR2 FQNEAQ (reference sequence). CDR3 length: 14 residues. V was clipped by 8 bases and J by 6 bases, with 19 bases between them. The CDR3 spells CASSRTGGDPEAFF. The CDR3 DNA is TGTGCCAGCTCAAGAACAGGAGGGGACCCTGAAGCTTTCTTT.

This clone was counted only a few times. The chain is built from TRBV28 and TRBJ2-7; D is possibly TRBD1 (7 bases). Germline CDR1 MDHEN, CDR2 SYDVKM. The CDR3 is made up of 14 amino acids. Trimming removed 6 bases from V and 2 bases from J, with 14 bases in between. The CDR3 DNA sequence: TGTGCCAGCAGCACCGGGGGACAGCCCTACGAGCAGTACTTC. This codes for CASSTGGQPYEQYF.